The 20 T cell receptor beta chains below all came from one sample that was sequenced in a study of OX40 agonist ivuxolimab in advanced cancers. Profiling relied on immunoSEQ multiplex PCR, and the TCRdb table lists in-frame clones only, not all of them. The sample holds about 79,000 clones, roughly 80% seen once. Sequencing used CD4+ or CD8+ T cells sorted from blood, obtained in a trial of the OX40 agonist ivuxolimab. These receptors were obtained from an adult with an advanced solid tumor such as melanoma, head and neck, liver or kidney cancer.

Regarding this clone: A read error may be the cause here, since a much bigger clone is one base away. Other DNA sequences in the same sample also yield this CDR3. The chain carries TRBV18 and TRBJ2-7; D may be TRBD2 (6 bases). The CDR3 consists of 15 residues. Germline CDR1 and CDR2: KGHSH and LQKENI. The CDR3 nucleotides are TGTGCCAGCTCACCGCGAGCTAGGACTACCTATGAGCAGTACTTC. Its protein is CASSPRARTTYEQYF.

This chain joins TRBV7-9 and TRBJ1-1, with 7 bases lining up with TRBD1. V was pared by 5 bases and J by 5 bases, with 11 bases of the junction left unmatched. CDR1 is SEHNR, CDR2 FQNEAQ, per germline (reference sequence). This CDR3 spans 15 amino acids. The CDR3 reads CASSLTQGMGTEAFF. CDR3 DNA: TGTGCCAGCAGCCTGACACAGGGGATGGGAACTGAAGCTTTCTTT.

The chain links TRBV15 to TRBJ2-5; TRBD1 is a possible D gene (6 bases). The ends were cut back, 3 bases at V and 3 bases at J, with 14 bases in the middle. The CDR3 totals 15 residues. CDR1 is LNHNV, CDR2 YYDKDF, per germline (reference sequence). CDR3 amino acids: CATSREPTGKETQYF. The CDR3 DNA is TGTGCCACCAGCAGGGAACCAACAGGGAAAGAGACCCAGTACTTC.

The chain uses TRBV4-1 and TRBJ2-1, with unresolved D. The CDR3 is made up of 16 amino acids. Germline CDR1 and CDR2: MGHRA and YSYEKL. V lost 8 bases and J lost 6, with 23 bases in between. CDR3 in DNA: TGCGCCAGCGCCCCAAGCCCGAACAGACCCATCAATGAGCAGTTCTTC. Its translation is CASAPSPNRPINEQFF.

This clone was detected once. This sequence joins TRBV6-5 and TRBJ1-1, with unresolved D. The V gene lost 9 bases and the J gene lost 2 bases, with 10 bases spanning the gap. The CDR3 extends over 12 amino acids. CDR1 is MNHEY and CDR2 is SVGAGI in the germline V gene. The chain's CDR3 is CASRGANTEAFF. The CDR3 DNA is TGTGCCAGTAGAGGAGCAAACACTGAAGCTTTCTTT.

The V gene is TRBV11-2, the J gene TRBJ2-7; possibly TRBD2 for D (6 bases). V was trimmed by 5 bases and J by 6 bases, leaving 23 bases between them. The CDR3 runs 16 residues. Germline CDR1 is SGHAT and CDR2 is FQNNGV. The CDR3 loop reads CASSNGGGVFVGEQYF. CDR3 sequence (DNA): TGTGCCAGCAGCAACGGTGGAGGGGTATTCGTAGGCGAGCAGTACTTC.

The chain has TRBV5-8 and TRBJ1-6; tentative D call: TRBD1 (5 bases). CDR1 and CDR2 (germline): SGHTS, YDEGEE. V lost 5 bases, J lost 8 bases, and 20 bases lay in between. The CDR3 consists of 16 residues. The CDR3 sequence is CASSYRPAGWDSPLHF. The CDR3 bases are TGTGCCAGCAGTTACCGTCCTGCAGGGTGGGATTCACCCCTCCACTTT. The full variable domain, its missing parts supplied by reference TRBV5-8 and TRBJ1-6, is EAGVTQSPTHLIKTRGQQATLRCSPISGHTSVYWYQQALGLGLQFLLWYDEGEERNRGNFPPRFSGRQFPNYSSELNVNALELEDSALYLCASSYRPAGWDSPLHFGNGTRLTVT.

This sequence joins TRBV9 and TRBJ2-4, with a tentative D call TRBD1 (6 bases). Trimming pared 3 bases from V and 3 bases from J, leaving 7 bases between. The CDR3 spans 13 residues. In germline, CDR1 is SGDLS, CDR2 YYNGEE. CDR3 loop: CASSAGDKNIQYF. The CDR3 nucleotides read TGTGCCAGCAGCGCAGGGGACAAAAACATTCAGTACTTC.

V and J are TRBV19 and TRBJ2-2; D is unresolved. Germline CDR1 LNHDA, CDR2 SQIVND (reference sequence). V was clipped by 7 bases and J by 7 bases, with 13 bases between them. This CDR3 region has 13 residues. The CDR3, as DNA: TGTGCCAGTAACCGGGTTCTACGCGGGGAGCTGTTTTTT. Translation gives CASNRVLRGELFF.

The rearrangement joins TRBV16 to TRBJ2-5, with TRBD1 as a possible D gene (5 bases). Trimming took 5 bases from V and 2 from J, leaving 15 bases between them. Germline-derived CDR1 and CDR2 are KGHSY and FQNENV. The CDR3 spans 15 residues. This chain's CDR3 is CASSAQDSIQETQYF. Here the CDR3 DNA reads TGTGCCAGCAGCGCTCAAGACAGTATACAAGAGACCCAGTACTTC.

The rearrangement uses TRBV5-4 and TRBJ2-7; D is uncertain. This CDR3 contains 15 residues. Trimming removed 0 bases from V and 0 bases from J, with 10 bases in between. Germline CDR1 SGHNT, CDR2 YYREEE (reference sequence). The chain's CDR3 is CASSLGHGNSYEQYF. CDR3 DNA sequence: TGTGCCAGCAGCTTGGGTCACGGCAACTCCTACGAGCAGTACTTC.

This clone qualifies as large. The CDR3 here is CASSSRLAEQYF. In nucleotides, the CDR3 is TGTGCCAGCAGCTCCCGACTAGCGGAGCAGTACTTC. The V call is TRBV11-3, the J call TRBJ2-7; 8 bases are a match to TRBD2. The CDR3 contains 12 residues. Germline loops: CDR1 SGHNT, CDR2 YENEEA. The ends lost 4 bases at V and 7 bases at J; junction bases unmatched: 3.

This rearrangement joins TRBV4-1 to TRBJ2-7, with D perhaps assigned TRBD1 or TRBD2 (5 bases each). Germline V gene lookup returns CDR1 MGHRA and CDR2 YSYEKL. There are 18 residues in the CDR3. Trimming pared 1 base from V and 3 bases from J, leaving 22 bases between. The CDR3 loop is CASSQGPAGGSVLYEQYF. For the CDR3, the DNA is TGCGCCAGCAGCCAAGGCCCTGCTGGGGGTTCTGTACTCTACGAGCAGTACTTC.

The DNA of the CDR3 is TGTGCCAGCAGTTTCCTTCGGGCCGTAGGAGTGGAGCTGTTTTTT. Protein sequence: CASSFLRAVGVELFF. The chain has TRBV27 and TRBJ2-2; D is unresolved. Germline V gene lookup returns CDR1 MNHEY and CDR2 SMNVEV (reference sequence). The CDR3 is made up of 15 amino acids. Trimming left V 3 bases short and J 10 bases short, with 18 bases between.

The rearrangement joins TRBV27 to TRBJ2-1, with TRBD2 identical over 7 bases. This CDR3 has 12 amino acids. With 5 bases clipped from V and 9 bases from J, the junction kept 4 bases outside the gene matches. CDR1 MNHEY and CDR2 SMNVEV come from the germline V gene (reference sequence). CDR3 DNA sequence: TGTGCCAGCAGTGAAGGGAGGGGTGAGCAGTTCTTC. It codes for CASSEGRGEQFF.

The chain couples TRBV4-3 to TRBJ2-7; 11 bases align to TRBD2. This CDR3 spans 16 amino acids. The germline V gene encodes CDR1 LGHNA and CDR2 YSLEER. Losses at the gene ends were 0 bases for V and 0 bases for J; bases not matched to a gene: 1. CDR3 residues: CASSQELAGGSYEQYF. The CDR3 DNA reads TGCGCCAGCAGCCAAGAGCTAGCGGGAGGCTCCTACGAGCAGTACTTC.

This chain connects TRBV7-8 to TRBJ1-2; the match to TRBD1 covers 12 bases. With V trimmed by 2 bases and J by 7 bases, 11 bases remained unmatched. Looked up from germline, CDR1 is SGHVS and CDR2 is FQNEAQ. The CDR3 loop spans 17 amino acids. CDR3 region: CASSLNSLGQGAGGYTF. DNA of the CDR3: TGTGCCAGCAGCTTAAATTCATTGGGACAGGGGGCTGGTGGCTACACCTTC.

About this clone itself: Being one base from a much bigger clone, this may be a read error. For the CDR3, the DNA is TGTGTCAGCAGCCCAAGCCGGGCCTTTACCCCCGAGCAGTACTTC. This sequence encodes CVSSPSRAFTPEQYF. The chain employs TRBV14 and TRBJ2-7; D remains unclear. CDR1 is SGHDN, CDR2 FVKESK, per germline. The CDR3 has 15 residues.

The chain couples TRBV9 to TRBJ1-1, with 9 positions matching TRBD1. J lost 3 bases, V lost 1 base, and 4 bases had no gene match. Germline V lookup: CDR1 SGDLS, CDR2 YYNGEE. The CDR3 length is 15 residues. DNA of the CDR3: TGTGCCAGCAGCGTAACCTGGGACAGGGACACTGAAGCTTTCTTT. It codes for CASSVTWDRDTEAFF.

The chain uses TRBV2 and TRBJ2-7, with D perhaps being TRBD1 or TRBD2 (6 bases each). This CDR3 contains 13 residues. The germline CDR1 and CDR2 sequences are SNHLY and FYNNEI. CDR3 residues: CATRVGGLYEQYF. The DNA for the CDR3 is TGTGCTACCAGGGTAGGGGGGCTCTACGAGCAGTACTTC.